Sequencing of this T cell receptor (beta chain) was carried out in a study of identifying expanded T cells in peripheral blood. Turning to this clone: No antigen is known for it.

The protocol was immunoSEQ multiplex PCR, while the TCRdb copy is restricted to in-frame clones and leaves out a portion. In the table there are 60,000 or so clones, around four fifths of which are singletons. The CDR3 has 14 amino acids. V trimming: 4 bases; J trimming: 8 bases; junction bases outside the gene matches: 7. In germline, CDR1 is SGHVS, CDR2 FQNEAQ. Findings of the study overall: Technical replicates showed 0.9 to 1.5 changed clones; two weeks around 15; four weeks 19.

No infections or other immune events were documented during collection. Input material: blood. The chain couples TRBV7-8 to TRBJ1-4, with 7 bases that match TRBD1. This clonotype was sampled from a person aged 18 to 69 in good health. In nucleotides, the CDR3 is TGTGCCAGCAGCTCGAGTGGGACAGCCGAAAAACTGTTTTTT. Amino acids: CASSSSGTAEKLFF. The full variable domain, with the rest looked up from reference TRBV7-8 and TRBJ1-4, is GAGVSQSPRYKVAKRGQDVALRCDPISGHVSLFWYQQALGQGPEFLTYFQNEAQLDKSGLPSDRFFAERPEGSVSTLKIQRTQQEDSAVYLCASSSSGTAEKLFFGSGTQLSVL.